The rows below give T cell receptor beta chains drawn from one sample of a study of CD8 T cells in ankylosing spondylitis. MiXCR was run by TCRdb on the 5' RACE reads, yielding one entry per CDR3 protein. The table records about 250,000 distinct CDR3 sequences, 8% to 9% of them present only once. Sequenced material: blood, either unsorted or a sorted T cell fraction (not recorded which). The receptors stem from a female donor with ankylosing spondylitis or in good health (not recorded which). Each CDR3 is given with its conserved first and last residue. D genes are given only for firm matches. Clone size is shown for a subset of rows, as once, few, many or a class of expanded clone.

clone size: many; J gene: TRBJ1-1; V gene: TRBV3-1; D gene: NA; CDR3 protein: CASSHGLVMNTEAFF; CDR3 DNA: TGTGCCAGCAGCCATGGACTAGTCATGAACACTGAAGCTTTCTTT
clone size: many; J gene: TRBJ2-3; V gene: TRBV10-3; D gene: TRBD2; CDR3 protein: CAISESTQRDPYF; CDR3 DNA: TGTGCCATCAGTGAGTCGACCCAGCGGGATCCGTATTTT
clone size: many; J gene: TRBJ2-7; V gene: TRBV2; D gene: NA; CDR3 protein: CASRRDTHEQYF; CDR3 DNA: TGTGCCAGCCGCAGGGACACCCACGAGCAGTACTTC
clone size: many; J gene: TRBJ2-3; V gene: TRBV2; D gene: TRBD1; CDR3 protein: CAVTGVWSTDTQYF; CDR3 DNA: TGTGCCGTTACAGGGGTTTGGAGCACAGATACGCAGTATTTT
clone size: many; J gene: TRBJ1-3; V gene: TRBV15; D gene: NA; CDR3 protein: CATSREQGSGNTIYF; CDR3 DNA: TGTGCCACCAGCAGAGAACAAGGGTCTGGAAACACCATATATTTT
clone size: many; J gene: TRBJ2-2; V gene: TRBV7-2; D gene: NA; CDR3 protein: CASSITGELFF; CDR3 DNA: TGTGCCAGCAGCATAACCGGGGAGCTGTTTTTT
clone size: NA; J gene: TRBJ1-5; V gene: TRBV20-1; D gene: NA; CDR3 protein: CSVGGKGNQPQHF; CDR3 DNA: TGCAGTGTAGGGGGAAAGGGCAATCAGCCCCAGCATTTT
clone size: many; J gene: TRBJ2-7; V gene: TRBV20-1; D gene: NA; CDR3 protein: CSARPWRDTYEQYF; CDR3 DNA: TGCAGTGCTAGACCGTGGCGGGATACCTACGAGCAGTACTTC
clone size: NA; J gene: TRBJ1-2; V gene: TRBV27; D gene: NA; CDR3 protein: CASSPLEGRIYGYTF; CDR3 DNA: TGTGCCAGCAGTCCACTAGAAGGCAGGATTTATGGCTACACCTTC
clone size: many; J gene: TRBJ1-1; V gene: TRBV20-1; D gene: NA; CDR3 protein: CSARTAGEAFF; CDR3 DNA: TGCAGTGCTCGGACAGCCGGTGAAGCTTTCTTT
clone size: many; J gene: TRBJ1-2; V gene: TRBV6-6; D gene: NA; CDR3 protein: CASSSTRYGYTF; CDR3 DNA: TGTGCCAGCAGTTCGACCCGGTATGGCTACACCTTC
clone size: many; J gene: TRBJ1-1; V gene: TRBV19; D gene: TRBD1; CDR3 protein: CASRKGQVPNTEAFF; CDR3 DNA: TGTGCCAGTAGGAAAGGACAGGTACCGAACACTGAAGCTTTCTTT
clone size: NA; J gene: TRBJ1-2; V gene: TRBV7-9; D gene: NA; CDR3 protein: CASSQGLFSGGGYTF; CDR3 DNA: TGTGCCAGCAGCCAAGGACTTTTTTCCGGCGGTGGCTACACCTTC
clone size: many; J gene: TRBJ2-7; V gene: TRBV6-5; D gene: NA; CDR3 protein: CASRQGYEQYF; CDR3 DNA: TGTGCCAGCAGACAGGGATACGAGCAGTACTTC
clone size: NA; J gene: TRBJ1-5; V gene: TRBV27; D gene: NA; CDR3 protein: CANSTMNNQPQHF; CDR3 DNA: TGTGCCAACAGCACTATGAACAATCAGCCCCAGCATTTT
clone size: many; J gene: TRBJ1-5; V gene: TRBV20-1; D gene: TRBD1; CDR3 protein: CSALRTGPNQPQHF; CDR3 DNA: TGCAGTGCCCTTCGGACAGGGCCAAATCAGCCCCAGCATTTT
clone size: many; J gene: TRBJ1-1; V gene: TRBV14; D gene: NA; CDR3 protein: CASSITVGTEAFF; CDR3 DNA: TGTGCCAGCAGCATTACAGTGGGCACTGAAGCTTTCTTT
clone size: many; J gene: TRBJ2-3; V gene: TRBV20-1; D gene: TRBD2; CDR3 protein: CSARDRGSGTPDTQYF; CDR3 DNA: TGCAGTGCTAGAGATAGAGGTAGCGGGACCCCAGATACGCAGTATTTT
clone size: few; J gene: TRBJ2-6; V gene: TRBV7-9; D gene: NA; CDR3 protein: CASSLVTSGANVLTF; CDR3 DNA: TGTGCCAGCAGCTTAGTGACCTCTGGGGCCAACGTCCTGACTTTC
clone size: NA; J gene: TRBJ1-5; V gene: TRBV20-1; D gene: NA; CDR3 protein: CSAREGGGSHQPQHF; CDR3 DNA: TGCAGTGCTAGAGAGGGGGGGGGCTCACATCAGCCCCAGCATTTT
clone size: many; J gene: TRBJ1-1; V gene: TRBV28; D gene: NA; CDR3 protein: CASKTARQFEAFF; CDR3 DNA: TGTGCCAGCAAAACTGCCCGACAGTTTGAAGCTTTCTTT
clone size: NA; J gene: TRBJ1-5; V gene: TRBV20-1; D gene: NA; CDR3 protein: CSARIGGRGVYSNQPQHF; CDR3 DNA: TGCAGTGCTAGGATCGGGGGACGAGGGGTATATAGCAATCAGCCCCAGCATTTT
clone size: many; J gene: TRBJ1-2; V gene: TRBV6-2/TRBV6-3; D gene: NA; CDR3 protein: CASSYDRNYGYTF; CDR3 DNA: TGTGCCAGCAGTTACGACAGAAACTATGGCTACACCTTC
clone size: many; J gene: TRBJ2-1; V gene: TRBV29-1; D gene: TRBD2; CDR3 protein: CSVGSGLAGGPGSYNEQFF; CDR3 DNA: TGCAGCGTTGGGTCGGGACTAGCGGGAGGGCCAGGATCCTACAATGAGCAGTTCTTC
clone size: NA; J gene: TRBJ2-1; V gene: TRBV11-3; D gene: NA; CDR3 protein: CASQTGGHGNEQFF; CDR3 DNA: TGTGCCAGCCAAACCGGGGGGCATGGGAATGAGCAGTTCTTC
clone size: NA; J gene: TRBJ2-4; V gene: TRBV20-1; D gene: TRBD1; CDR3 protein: CSARDPRVDRVNIQYF; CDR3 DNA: TGCAGTGCTAGAGACCCACGGGTGGACAGGGTTAACATTCAGTACTTC
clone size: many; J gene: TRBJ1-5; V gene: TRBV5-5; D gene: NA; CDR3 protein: CASSLALNNQPQHF; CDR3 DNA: TGTGCCAGCAGCTTGGCCTTGAATAATCAGCCCCAGCATTTT
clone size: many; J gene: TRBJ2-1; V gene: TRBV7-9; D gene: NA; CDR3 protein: CASSLKFGGGENEQFF; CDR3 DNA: TGTGCCAGCAGCTTAAAATTCGGAGGGGGAGAGAATGAGCAGTTCTTC
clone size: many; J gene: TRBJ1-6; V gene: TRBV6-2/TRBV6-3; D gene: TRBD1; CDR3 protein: CASSYQTGGADNSPLHF; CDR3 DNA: TGTGCCAGCAGTTACCAGACAGGGGGCGCGGATAATTCACCCCTCCACTTT
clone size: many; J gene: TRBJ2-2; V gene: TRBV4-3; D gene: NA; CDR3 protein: CASSQDTRELFF; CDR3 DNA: TGCGCCAGCAGCCAAGATACTAGGGAGCTGTTTTTT
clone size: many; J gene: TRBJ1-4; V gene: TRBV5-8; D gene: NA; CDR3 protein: CASSIGETVHNEKLFF; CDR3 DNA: TGTGCCAGCAGCATCGGAGAGACAGTGCATAATGAAAAACTGTTTTTT
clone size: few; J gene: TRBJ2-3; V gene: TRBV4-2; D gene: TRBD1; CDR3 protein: CAISPEFGTGTDTQYF; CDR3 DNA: TGTGCCATCAGCCCCGAGTTCGGGACAGGCACAGATACGCAGTATTTT
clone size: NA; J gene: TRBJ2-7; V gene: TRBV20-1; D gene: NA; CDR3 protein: CSARDNRGPYEQYF; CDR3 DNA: TGCAGTGCTAGAGATAATCGGGGACCCTACGAGCAGTACTTC
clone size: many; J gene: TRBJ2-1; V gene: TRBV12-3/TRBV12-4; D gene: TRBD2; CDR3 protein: CASSREAGASYNEQFF; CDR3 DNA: TGTGCCAGCAGCCGCGAAGCGGGAGCCTCCTACAATGAGCAGTTCTTC
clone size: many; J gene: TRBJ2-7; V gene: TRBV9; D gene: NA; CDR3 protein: CASSAHTGLSYEQYF; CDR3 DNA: TGTGCCAGCAGCGCTCATACGGGGCTCTCCTACGAGCAGTACTTC
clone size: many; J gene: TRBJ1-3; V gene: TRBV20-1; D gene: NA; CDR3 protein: CSALVGSGNTIYF; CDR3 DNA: TGCAGTGCTTTGGTCGGCTCTGGAAACACCATATATTTT
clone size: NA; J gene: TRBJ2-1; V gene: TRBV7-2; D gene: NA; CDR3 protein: CASSFGGANNEQFF; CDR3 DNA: TGTGCCAGCAGCTTCGGGGGTGCGAACAATGAGCAGTTCTTC
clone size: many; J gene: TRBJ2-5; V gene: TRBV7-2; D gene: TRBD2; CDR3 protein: CASSPLGGSTETQYF; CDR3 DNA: TGTGCCAGCAGCCCCCTCGGCGGGAGTACGGAGACCCAGTACTTC
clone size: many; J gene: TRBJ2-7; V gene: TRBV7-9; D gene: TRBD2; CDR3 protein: CASSPGVGGAGGSSYEQYF; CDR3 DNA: TGTGCCAGCAGCCCAGGGGTTGGGGGAGCGGGAGGGAGCTCCTACGAGCAGTACTTC
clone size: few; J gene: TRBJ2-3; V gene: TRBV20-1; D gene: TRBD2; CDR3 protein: CSGFLAGVGGGTDTQYF; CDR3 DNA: TGCAGTGGCTTTCTAGCGGGAGTCGGGGGAGGCACAGATACGCAGTATTTT
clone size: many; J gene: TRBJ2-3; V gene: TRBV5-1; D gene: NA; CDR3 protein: CASSLEDSLTDTQYF; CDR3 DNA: TGCGCCAGCAGCTTGGAGGACAGTCTCACAGATACGCAGTATTTT
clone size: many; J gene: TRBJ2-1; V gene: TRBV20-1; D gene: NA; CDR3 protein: CSAPAGSYYNEQFF; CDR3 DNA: TGCAGTGCCCCAGCTGGGAGTTACTACAATGAGCAGTTCTTC
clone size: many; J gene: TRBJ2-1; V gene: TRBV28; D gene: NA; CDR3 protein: CASSLAADYNEQFF; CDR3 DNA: TGTGCCAGCAGTTTGGCGGCCGACTACAATGAGCAGTTCTTC
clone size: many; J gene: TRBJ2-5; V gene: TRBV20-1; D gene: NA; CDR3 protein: CSARDSGTVFSETQYF; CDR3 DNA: TGCAGTGCCAGGGACTCCGGGACAGTTTTTTCTGAGACCCAGTACTTC
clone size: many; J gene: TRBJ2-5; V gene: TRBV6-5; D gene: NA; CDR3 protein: CASSYGGGLETQYF; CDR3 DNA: TGTGCCAGCAGTTACGGGGGGGGCTTAGAGACCCAGTACTTC
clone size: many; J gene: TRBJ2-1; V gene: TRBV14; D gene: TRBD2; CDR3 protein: CASSQDLAGVHEQFF; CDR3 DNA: TGTGCCAGCAGCCAAGACTTAGCGGGAGTGCATGAGCAGTTCTTC
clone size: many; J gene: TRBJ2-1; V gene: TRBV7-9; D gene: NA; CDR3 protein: CASSLEQGAF; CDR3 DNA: TGTGCCAGCAGCTTAGAACAGGGAGCCTTC
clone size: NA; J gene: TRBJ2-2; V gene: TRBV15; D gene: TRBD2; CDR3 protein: CATRTSGRTGELFF; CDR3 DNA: TGTGCCACCCGGACTAGCGGGAGGACCGGGGAGCTGTTTTTT
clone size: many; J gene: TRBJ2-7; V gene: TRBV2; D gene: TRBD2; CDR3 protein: CASSEVAGAGEQYF; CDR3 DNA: TGTGCCAGCAGTGAAGTAGCGGGAGCCGGGGAGCAGTACTTC
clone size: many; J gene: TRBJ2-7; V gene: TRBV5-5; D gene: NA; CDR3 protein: CASSLRLAYEQYF; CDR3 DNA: TGTGCCAGCAGCTTGAGACTCGCCTACGAGCAGTACTTC
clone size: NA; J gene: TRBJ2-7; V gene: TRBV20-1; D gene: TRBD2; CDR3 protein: CSSHGPTSGNAQYF; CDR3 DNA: TGCAGTTCCCACGGGCCGACTAGCGGGAACGCGCAGTACTTC
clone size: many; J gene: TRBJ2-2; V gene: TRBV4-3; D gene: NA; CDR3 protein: CASSQDVQGITGELFF; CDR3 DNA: TGCGCCAGCAGCCAAGATGTCCAGGGAATCACCGGGGAGCTGTTTTTT
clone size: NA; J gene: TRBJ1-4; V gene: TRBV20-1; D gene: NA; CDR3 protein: CSASGPGLEKLFF; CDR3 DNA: TGCAGTGCTAGCGGGCCGGGCCTGGAAAAACTGTTTTTT
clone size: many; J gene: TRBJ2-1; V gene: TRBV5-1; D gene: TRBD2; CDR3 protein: CASSFATSGFNEQFF; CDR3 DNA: TGCGCCAGCAGCTTCGCGACTAGCGGCTTCAATGAGCAGTTCTTC
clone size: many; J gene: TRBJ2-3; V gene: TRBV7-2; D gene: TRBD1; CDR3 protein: CASSSRTGSTDTQYF; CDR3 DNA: TGTGCCAGCAGCTCCAGGACAGGGTCGACAGATACGCAGTATTTT